The 21 T cell receptor beta chains below come from one sample, sequenced in a study of shared clonotypes between healthy human individuals. Only in-frame clones appear in the TCRdb table, and some are missing; sequencing was by immunoSEQ multiplex PCR. The data contain about 700,000 clones, 92% of them seen just once; the ten biggest clones take up approximately 24%. The naive CD8 population came from CD45RO-negative cells selected for CCR7, without terminally differentiated effector memory CD45RA+ cells. The specimen was naive CD8+ T cells sorted from blood. The source of these receptors is a man younger than 45 in good health.

The chain recombines TRBV29-1 with TRBJ2-5; D uncertain. V was cut by 4 bases and J by 1 base, with 10 bases left in between. Germline CDR1 reads SQVTM; CDR2 reads ANQGSEA. This CDR3 is built from 13 residues. In nucleotides, the CDR3 is TGCAGCGTTGTTCCGCAGCTCCAAGAGACCCAGTACTTC. It specifies CSVVPQLQETQYF.

The chain combines TRBV15 with TRBJ1-5; D gene ambiguous. The V end was cut by 0 bases, the J end by 4 bases, with 10 bases between. This CDR3 contains 15 residues. Germline CDR1 and CDR2: LNHNV and YYDKDF (reference sequence). In nucleotides, the CDR3 is TGTGCCACCAGCAGAGACAGGAGTCTTAATCAGCCCCAGCATTTT. It specifies CATSRDRSLNQPQHF.

The chain uses TRBV5-6 and TRBJ1-1, with 7 bases aligning to TRBD1. The CDR3 is 14 residues long. V lost 5 bases to trimming and J lost 3 bases; unmatched junction nucleotides: 7. Germline V gene lookup returns CDR1 SGHDT and CDR2 YYEEEE. The CDR3 nucleotides read TGTGCCAGCAGTTGGGGACAGCTAGACACTGAAGCTTTCTTT. The encoded protein is CASSWGQLDTEAFF.

Concerning this clone itself: In the same sample, other DNA sequences code for this CDR3. J is TRBJ2-1 and V is TRBV7-9; TRBD2 matches at 8 bases. Germline-derived CDR1 and CDR2 are SEHNR and FQNEAQ (reference sequence). The CDR3 runs 16 residues. After removal of 3 bases from V and 11 bases from J, the junction contained 15 bases not matched to a gene. CDR3 protein: CASSLGSNIGGRKQFF. DNA for the CDR3: TGTGCCAGCAGCTTGGGTTCTAACATCGGCGGGAGGAAGCAGTTCTTC. The entire variable domain, with the rest obtained from reference TRBV7-9 and TRBJ2-1, is as follows: DTGVSQNPRHKITKRGQNVTFRCDPISEHNRLYWYRQTLGQGPEFLTYFQNEAQLEKSRLLSDRFSAERPKGSFSTLEIQRTEQGDSAMYLCASSLGSNIGGRKQFFGPGTRLTVL.

This chain's CDR3 is CASSLAGSDYGYTF. The CDR3 DNA follows: TGCGCCAGCAGCTTGGCGGGGAGCGACTATGGCTACACCTTC. The chain uses TRBV5-1 and TRBJ1-2; no clear D gene. Germline CDR1 reads SGHRS; CDR2 reads YFSETQ. This CDR3 has 14 amino acids. The germline V and J ends were trimmed by 0 bases and 3 bases, with 9 bases remaining between them.

V gene TRBV7-9 combines with J gene TRBJ2-5; D ambiguous. The V gene's germline CDR1 is SEHNR and CDR2 FQNEAQ (reference sequence). V gave up 5 bases and J gave up 4 bases, with 20 bases separating them. CDR3 length: 16 residues. The CDR3 spells CASSQLTGQNSETQYF. The CDR3 DNA follows: TGTGCCAGCAGCCAACTTACGGGCCAAAACTCAGAGACCCAGTACTTC.

This clone was detected only once. The CDR3 sequence: CASSSWTSFGEQFF. The CDR3 DNA reads as TGTGCCAGCAGCTCCTGGACTAGCTTCGGTGAGCAGTTCTTC. J is TRBJ2-1 and V is TRBV11-2, with 8 bases lining up with TRBD2. After removal of 4 bases from V and 9 bases from J, the junction contained 8 bases not matched to a gene. Germline V gene lookup returns CDR1 SGHAT and CDR2 FQNNGV. The CDR3 loop spans 14 amino acids.

This chain joins TRBV7-2 and TRBJ2-7; D is unclear. There are 14 residues in the CDR3. Germline CDR1 SGHTA, CDR2 FQGNSA. V gave up 2 bases and J gave up 0 bases, with 8 bases separating them. This chain's CDR3 is CASSLSSASYEQYF. The CDR3, as DNA: TGTGCCAGCAGCTTAAGCAGCGCCTCCTACGAGCAGTACTTC.

This chain joins TRBV2 and TRBJ1-4, with 9 bases matching TRBD1. The CDR3 runs to 16 residues. Per the germline V gene, CDR1 is SNHLY and CDR2 is FYNNEI. V was pared by 2 bases and J by 7 bases, with 8 bases of the junction left unmatched. The CDR3 sequence: CASSELGTGFSEKLFF. For the CDR3, the DNA is TGTGCCAGCAGTGAACTCGGGACAGGGTTTTCTGAAAAACTGTTTTTT.

J is TRBJ2-7 and V is TRBV7-6; D is undetermined. V shed 5 bases and J shed 3 bases, with 14 bases lying between them. This CDR3 is built from 14 residues. CDR1 is SGHVS, CDR2 FNYEAQ, per germline. Here the CDR3 DNA reads TGTGCCAGCAGCCCTGGAGCAGAAAACTACGAGCAGTACTTC. This translates into CASSPGAENYEQYF.

The chain employs TRBV27 and TRBJ2-7; 9 nucleotides line up with TRBD1. V lost 4 bases, J lost 3 bases, and 7 bases stayed unmatched. This CDR3 comprises 15 residues. Germline V gene sequence: CDR1 MNHEY, CDR2 SMNVEV (reference sequence). CDR3 nucleotides: TGTGCCAGCAGTTCAGGGACAGGGAGGCGCTACGAGCAGTACTTC. Protein sequence: CASSSGTGRRYEQYF.

The chain recombines TRBV6-5 with TRBJ2-7; 9 bases are a match to TRBD1. Germline-derived CDR1 and CDR2 are MNHEY and SVGAGI. With V trimmed by 5 bases and J by 7 bases, 12 bases remained unmatched. CDR3 length: 15 residues. The CDR3 bases are TGTGCCAGCAGTCCCACTGACAGGACAGGGGTTGAGCAGTACTTC. Translated, it gives CASSPTDRTGVEQYF.

The rearrangement uses TRBV11-2 and TRBJ2-6; unclear D gene. Germline CDR1 reads SGHAT; CDR2 reads FQNNGV. The CDR3 totals 16 residues. Trimming took off 7 bases at V and 0 bases at J, with 13 bases between the two ends. The CDR3 region is CASTAMDLSGANVLTF. The CDR3 region has the DNA TGTGCCAGCACCGCCATGGACCTCTCTGGGGCCAACGTCCTGACTTTC.

The chain couples TRBV7-9 to TRBJ2-1; TRBD2 matches at 7 bases. CDR1 and CDR2 from the germline V gene are SEHNR and FQNEAQ (reference sequence). V trimming: 2 bases; J trimming: 4 bases; junction bases outside the gene matches: 8. The CDR3 is 16 amino acids. The chain's CDR3 is CASSLWGGNRYNEQFF. The DNA of the CDR3 is TGTGCCAGCAGCTTATGGGGGGGAAACAGGTACAATGAGCAGTTCTTC. The whole variable domain, filled in from reference TRBV7-9 and TRBJ2-1, reads DTGVSQNPRHKITKRGQNVTFRCDPISEHNRLYWYRQTLGQGPEFLTYFQNEAQLEKSRLLSDRFSAERPKGSFSTLEIQRTEQGDSAMYLCASSLWGGNRYNEQFFGPGTRLTVL.

This clone showed up just once. At the DNA level, this CDR3 is encoded by other sequences in the same sample as well. The rearrangement links TRBV27 to TRBJ1-1; the D gene is possibly TRBD1 (6 bases). CDR1 and CDR2 (germline): MNHEY, SMNVEV (reference sequence). V was clipped by 2 bases and J by 4 bases, with 8 bases between them. The CDR3 spans 13 residues. CDR3 region: CASSLGGGTEAFF. The CDR3 DNA follows: TGTGCCAGCAGTTTAGGAGGGGGCACTGAAGCTTTCTTT.

The chain links TRBV9 to TRBJ1-1; possibly TRBD1 for D (6 bases). The germline V and J ends were trimmed by 4 bases and 1 base, with 17 bases remaining between them. CDR3 length: 16 residues. The germline V gene has CDR1 SGDLS and CDR2 YYNGEE. This CDR3 reads CASSPPNRAKNTEAFF. In nucleotides, the CDR3 is TGTGCCAGCAGCCCCCCCAACAGGGCGAAGAACACTGAAGCTTTCTTT.

Concerning this clone itself: Sequence at one end of the junction differs from germline and may be a read error. V gene TRBV7-7 combines with J gene TRBJ2-5; no reliable D call. The length of the CDR3 is 13 residues. Germline CDR1 is SSHAT and CDR2 is FNYEAQ (reference sequence). The CDR3 loop reads CASSLNQKETQYF. The DNA of the CDR3 is TGTGCTAGCAGCTTAAATCAAAAAGAGACCCAGTACTTC. Using reference TRBV7-7 and TRBJ2-5 for the parts outside the CDR3, the full variable domain is GAGVSQSPRYKVTKRGQDVTLRCDPISSHATLYWYQQALGQGPEFLTYFNYEAQPDKSGLPSDRFSAERPEGSISTLTIQRTEQRDSAMYRCASSLNQKETQYFGPGTRLLVL.

The rearrangement joins TRBV27 to TRBJ2-3, with D possibly being TRBD2 (5 bases). The CDR3 extends over 15 amino acids. Trimming took 2 bases from V and 0 from J, leaving 9 bases between them. CDR1 is MNHEY, CDR2 SMNVEV, per germline (reference sequence). The CDR3 spells CASSLVRTSTDTQYF. Written as DNA, the CDR3 is TGTGCCAGCAGTTTAGTGCGGACTAGCACAGATACGCAGTATTTT.

The V gene is TRBV5-6, the J gene TRBJ2-7; a weak D match, TRBD1 (6 bases). This CDR3 region has 12 residues. CDR1 and CDR2 (germline): SGHDT, YYEEEE. Deletions cut 2 bases from V and 6 bases from J, with 9 bases between. CDR3 sequence: CASSLAGAEQYF. CDR3 nucleotides: TGTGCCAGCAGCTTAGCAGGGGCCGAGCAGTACTTC.

The CDR3 loop reads CASRNRGYTEAFF. The CDR3 DNA reads TGTGCCAGCAGAAACAGGGGGTACACTGAAGCTTTCTTT. This chain joins TRBV27 and TRBJ1-1, with TRBD1 matching 8 bases. V was clipped by 6 bases and J by 3 bases; unmatched bases: 3. CDR1 MNHEY and CDR2 SMNVEV come from the germline V gene (reference sequence). The CDR3 runs to 13 residues.

V usage is TRBV9 and J usage is TRBJ2-7; D is undetermined. There are 12 residues in the CDR3. Trimming shortened V by 0 bases and J by 7 bases, and 8 bases separated the two germline ends. The germline gives CDR1 SGDLS, CDR2 YYNGEE. CDR3 coding DNA: TGTGCCAGCAGCGTAGTAGGGCATGAGCAGTACTTC. Its translation: CASSVVGHEQYF.